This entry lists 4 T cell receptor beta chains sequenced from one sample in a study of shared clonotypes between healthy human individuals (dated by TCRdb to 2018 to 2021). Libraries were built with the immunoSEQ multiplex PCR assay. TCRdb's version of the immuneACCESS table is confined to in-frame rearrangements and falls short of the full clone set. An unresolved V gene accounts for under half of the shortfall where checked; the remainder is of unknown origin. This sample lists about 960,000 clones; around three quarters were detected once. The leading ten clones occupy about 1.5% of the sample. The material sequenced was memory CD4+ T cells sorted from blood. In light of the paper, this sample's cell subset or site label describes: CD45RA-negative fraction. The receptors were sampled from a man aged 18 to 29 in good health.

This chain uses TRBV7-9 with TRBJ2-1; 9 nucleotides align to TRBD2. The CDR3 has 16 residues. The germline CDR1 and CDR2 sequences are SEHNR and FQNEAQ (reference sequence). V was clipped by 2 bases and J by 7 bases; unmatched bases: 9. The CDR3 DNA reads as TGTGCCAGCAGCTTAAGGGCCAGCGGGAGGTCAAATGAGCAGTTCTTC. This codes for CASSLRASGRSNEQFF.

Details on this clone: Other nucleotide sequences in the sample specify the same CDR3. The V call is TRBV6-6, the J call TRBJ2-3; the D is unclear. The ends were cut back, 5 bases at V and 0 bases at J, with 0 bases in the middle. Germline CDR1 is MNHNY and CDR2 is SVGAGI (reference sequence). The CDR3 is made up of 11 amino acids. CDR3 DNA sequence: TGTGCCAGCAGTAGCACAGATACGCAGTATTTT. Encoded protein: CASSSTDTQYF.

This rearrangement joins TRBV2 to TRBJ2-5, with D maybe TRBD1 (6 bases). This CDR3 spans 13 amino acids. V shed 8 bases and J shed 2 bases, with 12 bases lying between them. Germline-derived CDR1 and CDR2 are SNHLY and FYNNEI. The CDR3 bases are TGTGCCAGCGTTCGGACAGAGCAAGAGACCCAGTACTTC. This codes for CASVRTEQETQYF.

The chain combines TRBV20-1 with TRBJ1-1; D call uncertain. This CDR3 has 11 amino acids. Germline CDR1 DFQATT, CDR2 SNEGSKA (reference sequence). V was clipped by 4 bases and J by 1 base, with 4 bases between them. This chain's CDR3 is CSATSNTEAFF. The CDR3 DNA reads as TGCAGTGCTACCTCGAACACTGAAGCTTTCTTT.